This T cell receptor beta chain was profiled in a study of CD8 T cells in Susac syndrome. After extraction with the RNeasy kit, roughly 0.45 to 1 ug of the RNA was reverse transcribed using random hexamers. TCRdb analysed the immunoSEQ multiplex PCR reads with MiXCR anew, one entry per CDR3 protein. This table has some 120,000 distinct CDR3 sequences, about 95% appearing once. Germline trimming cut 3 bases from V and 9 bases from J; bases unmatched to any gene: 4. From germline, CDR1 is LNHNV and CDR2 YYDKDF (reference sequence). This CDR3 spans 14 amino acids. The sequenced sample was CD4+ T cells from PBMCs. The rearrangement uses TRBV15 and TRBJ2-1; 11 bases map to TRBD2. The source of this sequence is a human donor in good health. The CDR3 DNA sequence: TGTGCCACCAGCAGGACTAGCGGGAATTTTGAGCAGTTCTTC. It codes for CATSRTSGNFEQFF.